The 24 T cell receptor beta chains presented below share a single source sample, sequenced in a study of identical twins. TCRdb passed the 5' RACE reads through MiXCR, listing each CDR3 protein once. The table shows about 240,000 distinct CDR3 sequences, with about 10% occurring only once. Sequenced material: memory T cells sorted from blood. Receptors originate from a man in his fifties or sixties in good health.

The chain is built from TRBV5-6 and TRBJ1-6; D perhaps matches TRBD1 (5 bases). Germline V gene data show CDR1 as SGHDT and CDR2 as YYEEEE. V was trimmed by 4 bases and J by 10 bases, leaving 21 bases between them. The length of the CDR3 is 16 residues. The CDR3 region has the DNA TGTGCCAGCAGCACCTTGGGGGGTACAATCTTATCACCCCTCCACTTT. Translated, it gives CASSTLGGTILSPLHF.

This clonotype was counted at least ten times. The junction departs from the called germline gene at one end, perhaps through a read error. V and J are TRBV7-7 and TRBJ2-5, with D tentatively TRBD2 (6 bases). The CDR3 covers 13 residues. Germline loops: CDR1 SSHAT, CDR2 FNYEAQ (reference sequence). DNA for the CDR3: TGTGCTAGCAGCTTTTCTGGGGGGGAGACCCAGTACTTC. Translated, it gives CASSFSGGETQYF.

The V gene is TRBV7-2, the J gene TRBJ2-3, with TRBD2 identical over 8 bases. The V and J ends lost 3 bases and 4 bases, in that order; junction bases with no gene match: 9. CDR1 SGHTA and CDR2 FQGNSA come from the germline V gene. CDR3 length: 16 amino acids. CDR3 sequence reads: CASSFRRGAVPDTQYF. The DNA for the CDR3 is TGTGCCAGCAGCTTTAGGCGGGGGGCCGTACCAGATACGCAGTATTTT.

Many counts were recorded for this clonotype. This chain connects TRBV20-1 to TRBJ2-1; D not certain. Deletions cut 6 bases from V and 4 bases from J, with 19 bases between. Germline lookup yields CDR1 DFQATT and CDR2 SNEGSKA (reference sequence). This CDR3 region has 15 residues. The chain's CDR3 is CSARARPDRYNEQFF. CDR3 coding DNA: TGCAGTGCAAGGGCCCGACCAGATCGTTACAATGAGCAGTTCTTC.

V and J are TRBV4-1 and TRBJ2-3; D perhaps matches TRBD1 (6 bases). CDR1 and CDR2 from the germline V gene are MGHRA and YSYEKL. This CDR3 has 16 residues. V dropped 0 bases and J dropped 2 bases, with 12 bases sitting between them. The CDR3 DNA is TGCGCCAGCAGCCAAGATTGGGACACTTCCACAGATACGCAGTATTTT. Its translation: CASSQDWDTSTDTQYF.

This clonotype was seen at least ten times. V gene TRBV10-3 combines with J gene TRBJ2-1, with 11 bases aligning to TRBD2. From germline, CDR1 is ENHRY and CDR2 SYGVKD. The CDR3 covers 14 residues. The V segment lost 6 bases and the J segment 3 bases; nucleotides outside the gene matches: 1. The CDR3 bases are TGTGCCATCAGGGGACTAGCGGACTACAATGAGCAGTTCTTC. This encodes CAIRGLADYNEQFF.

In its sample, this clonotype was seen many times. The V gene is TRBV4-3, the J gene TRBJ2-1; 9 bases map to TRBD2. The germline gives CDR1 LGHNA, CDR2 YSLEER. J gave up 4 bases and V 1 base, and 2 bases lay outside the gene matches. The CDR3 has 15 amino acids. This CDR3 is CASSQGAGGYNEQFF. In DNA, the CDR3 is TGCGCCAGCAGCCAAGGTGCGGGGGGGTACAATGAGCAGTTCTTC.

This rearrangement joins TRBV7-6 to TRBJ2-7; 10 bases fit TRBD1. The V segment lost 2 bases and the J segment 2 bases; nucleotides outside the gene matches: 3. From germline, CDR1 is SGHVS and CDR2 FNYEAQ. This CDR3 contains 15 residues. This CDR3 reads CASSLTGQGAYEQYF. CDR3 sequence (DNA): TGTGCCAGCAGCTTAACAGGACAGGGGGCCTACGAGCAGTACTTC.

In its sample, this clonotype was seen many times. The junction does not match germline at one end; this may be a read error. The chain recombines TRBV7-7 with TRBJ2-3; D gene ambiguous. Germline V CDR1 and CDR2: SSHAT, FNYEAQ (reference sequence). This CDR3 has 14 residues. Here the CDR3 reads CASSLGGDDDTQYF. The DNA of the CDR3 is TGTGCTAGCAGCTTAGGTGGGGATGACGATACGCAGTATTTT.

This clonotype has only a few counts. The V and J genes are TRBV7-9 and TRBJ2-1, with D maybe TRBD2 (5 bases). V lost 3 bases to trimming and J lost 5 bases, with 11 bases between them. Per the germline V gene, CDR1 is SEHNR and CDR2 is FQNEAQ (reference sequence). This CDR3 comprises 14 residues. CDR3 DNA sequence: TGTGCCAGCAGCTTTAGTCTAGCAGACAATGAGCAGTTCTTC. Translation gives CASSFSLADNEQFF.

There are many counts of this clonotype. The CDR3 is CASSHWVSENEQFF. CDR3 sequence (DNA): TGTGCCAGCAGCCACTGGGTATCGGAGAATGAGCAGTTCTTC. The genes are TRBV14 and TRBJ2-1, with unresolved D. The V and J ends lost 3 bases and 7 bases respectively, with 13 bases between them. The length of the CDR3 is 14 residues. Germline CDR1 is SGHDN and CDR2 is FVKESK. The whole variable domain, remainder taken from reference TRBV14 and TRBJ2-1, is EAGVTQFPSHSVIEKGQTVTLRCDPISGHDNLYWYRRVMGKEIKFLLHFVKESKQDESGMPNNRFLAERTGGTYSTLKVQPAELEDSGVYFCASSHWVSENEQFFGPGTRLTVL.

With regard to this clonotype: This may be a read error: a much more frequent sequence differs by one nucleotide. The rearrangement joins TRBV5-1 to TRBJ2-5, with 10 positions matching TRBD1. V dropped 2 bases and J dropped 6; count of bases not matched to a gene: 7. CDR1 and CDR2 from the germline V gene are SGHRS and YFSETQ. The CDR3 length is 15 residues. The DNA of the CDR3 is TGCGCCAGCAGCTTAGGGACAGGGGCCACAAAGACCCAGTACTTC. It codes for CASSLGTGATKTQYF.

This clonotype was seen repeatedly, ten times or more. This chain links TRBV4-2 with TRBJ2-3, with a possible D match to TRBD1 (6 bases). The CDR3 is made up of 17 amino acids. V gave up 1 base and J gave up 3 bases, with 17 bases separating them. CDR1 is LGHNA, CDR2 YNFKEQ, per germline. The CDR3 coding sequence is TGTGCCAGCAGCCAAGGACCACAGGGATACGGTACAGATACGCAGTATTTT. It translates to CASSQGPQGYGTDTQYF.

This chain joins TRBV14 and TRBJ1-4, with 11 bases lining up with TRBD1. After removal of 4 bases from V and 4 bases from J, the junction contained 5 bases not matched to a gene. The germline V gene encodes CDR1 SGHDN and CDR2 FVKESK. The CDR3 totals 16 residues. This CDR3 is CASSPGQGVLNEKLFF. In nucleotides, the CDR3 is TGTGCCAGCAGCCCGGGACAGGGGGTCCTTAATGAAAAACTGTTTTTT.

There are many counts of this clonotype. V gene TRBV20-1 combines with J gene TRBJ1-5; D is unclear. The CDR3 extends over 15 amino acids. Looked up from germline, CDR1 is DFQATT and CDR2 is SNEGSKA (reference sequence). Deletions cut 0 bases from V and 1 base from J, with 10 bases between. The DNA for the CDR3 is TGCAGTGCTAGAGATTTTAGCCACAGCAATCAGCCCCAGCATTTT. Protein sequence: CSARDFSHSNQPQHF.

This clonotype has a count of ten or more. J is TRBJ2-7 and V is TRBV7-9; D is unresolved. The CDR3 covers 11 residues. V lost 5 bases and J lost 6, with 8 bases in between. Germline-derived CDR1 and CDR2 are SEHNR and FQNEAQ (reference sequence). The CDR3 sequence: CASSGDGEQYF. CDR3 in DNA: TGTGCCAGCAGCGGGGATGGCGAGCAGTACTTC.

This clonotype was recorded many times. The gene calls are TRBV29-1 and TRBJ2-1; 7 bases agree with TRBD1. CDR1 and CDR2 from the germline V gene are SQVTM and ANQGSEA. Germline trimming cut 5 bases from V and 5 bases from J; bases unmatched to any gene: 15. The CDR3 extends over 16 amino acids. The chain's CDR3 is CSVPPGAQGQNNEQFF. The CDR3 DNA reads as TGCAGCGTTCCCCCTGGGGCGCAGGGACAGAACAATGAGCAGTTCTTC.

There are many counts of this clonotype. V is TRBV28 and J is TRBJ2-2; D unclear. V shed 4 bases and J shed 1 base, with 7 bases lying between them. Germline loops: CDR1 MDHEN, CDR2 SYDVKM. The CDR3 runs 14 residues. CDR3 residues: CASSWSRNTGELFF. The CDR3 coding sequence is TGTGCCAGCAGTTGGTCTAGGAACACCGGGGAGCTGTTTTTT.

V usage is TRBV7-2 and J usage is TRBJ1-4; the D gene is possibly TRBD1 (6 bases). There are 15 residues in the CDR3. Trimming left V 6 bases short and J 7 bases short, with 18 bases between. The germline V gene encodes CDR1 SGHTA and CDR2 FQGNSA. The CDR3 region has the DNA TGTGCCAGCAGTCTCAGGGGCAGGGTGGGTGAAAAACTGTTTTTT. Translation: CASSLRGRVGEKLFF.

This clonotype was seen a few times. The chain carries TRBV11-2 and TRBJ2-1, with D perhaps TRBD1 (6 bases). V lost 4 bases to trimming and J lost 8 bases, with 21 bases between them. Germline values: CDR1 SGHAT, CDR2 FQNNGV. The CDR3 contains 16 residues. In nucleotides, the CDR3 is TGTGCCAGCAGCTCCTTAGGGCAGGGGATGAGGGATGAGCAGTTCTTC. Translated, it gives CASSSLGQGMRDEQFF.

In its sample, this clonotype was seen a few times. The gene calls are TRBV3-1 and TRBJ2-3, with D possibly being TRBD1 or TRBD2 (5 bases each). V shed 4 bases and J shed 3 bases, with 8 bases lying between them. CDR3 length: 13 amino acids. Per the germline V gene, CDR1 is LGHDT and CDR2 is YNNKEL (reference sequence). In DNA form, the CDR3 reads TGTGCCAGCAGCCGATGGGGGACAGATACGCAGTATTTT. It yields the protein CASSRWGTDTQYF.

This clonotype appeared a few times. The chain recombines TRBV5-4 with TRBJ2-7, with TRBD1 matching over 7 bases. J gave up 2 bases and V 4 bases, and 9 bases lay outside the gene matches. There are 15 residues in the CDR3. Germline CDR1 reads SGHNT; CDR2 reads YYREEE (reference sequence). CDR3 sequence reads: CASSPWTGRTYEQYF. CDR3 bases: TGTGCCAGCAGCCCGTGGACAGGACGTACCTACGAGCAGTACTTC.

The sample holds a few counts of this clonotype. The rearrangement joins TRBV11-1 to TRBJ1-3; D is uncertain. Germline CDR1 is SGHAT and CDR2 is FQDESV (reference sequence). Trimming shortened V by 5 bases and J by 0 bases, and 20 bases separated the two germline ends. The CDR3 extends over 18 amino acids. CDR3 protein: CASSATAGTADSGNTIYF. The CDR3 DNA is TGTGCCAGCAGCGCAACTGCCGGCACAGCCGACTCTGGAAACACCATATATTTT.

This clonotype occurred many times. The rearrangement joins TRBV20-1 to TRBJ2-2; no firm D call. This CDR3 has 13 amino acids. Germline V gene sequence: CDR1 DFQATT, CDR2 SNEGSKA (reference sequence). The ends were cut back, 6 bases at V and 2 bases at J, with 10 bases in the middle. The CDR3 region is CSAPYPNTGELFF. The CDR3 bases are TGCAGTGCCCCTTACCCTAACACCGGGGAGCTGTTTTTT.